The next 5 T cell receptor beta chains were all read from a single sample in a study of blood T cell repertoires in COVID-19 (dated by TCRdb to the early 2020s). The method behind the library was the immunoSEQ multiplex PCR assay. The table comes from immuneACCESS by way of TCRdb, which keeps in-frame sequences with V and J called. Part of the clones is missing from these tables; in studies checked, under half for an unresolved V gene and the rest for unknown reasons. The sample includes 300,000 or so clones, with about nine tenths observed a single time. The ten biggest clones cover roughly 2.8% of the sample. Specimen: peripheral blood. The origin of the receptors is a woman younger than 45 with COVID-19, enrolled during active disease.

V is TRBV6-2 or TRBV6-3 and J is TRBJ2-7; D is ambiguous. The CDR3 has 15 amino acids. V was shortened by 2 bases and J by 0 bases, with 11 bases between the two germline ends. The V gene's germline CDR1 is MNHEY and CDR2 SVGEGT. CDR3 DNA: TGTGCCAGCAGTTACCAAAGTACGGGCTCCTACGAGCAGTACTTC. Amino acids: CASSYQSTGSYEQYF.

V usage is TRBV3-1 (or the pseudogene TRBV3-2) and J usage is TRBJ2-7, with D maybe TRBD2 (5 bases). The CDR3 covers 17 residues. Between the trimmed V and J ends, which lost 0 bases and 1 base, there was a span of 16 bases. Germline V lookup: CDR1 LGHDT, CDR2 YNNKEL (reference sequence). For the CDR3, the DNA is TGTGCCAGCAGCCAAGAGCTAGTCGGGGAGAGGTCCTACGAGCAGTACTTC. It encodes CASSQELVGERSYEQYF.

The V and J genes are TRBV30 and TRBJ2-1; 10 nucleotides agree with TRBD2. The germline gives CDR1 GTSNPN, CDR2 SVGIG (reference sequence). This CDR3 is built from 16 residues. V lost 0 bases, J lost 5 bases, and 7 bases stayed unmatched. CDR3 residues: CAWSVLGLADNNEQFF. The CDR3 coding sequence is TGTGCCTGGAGTGTACTTGGACTAGCGGACAACAATGAGCAGTTCTTC. Full variable domain (remainder filled in from reference TRBV30 and TRBJ2-1): SQTIHQWPATLVQPVGSPLSLECTVEGTSNPNLYWYRQAAGRGLQLLFYSVGIGQISSEVPQNLSASRPQDRQFILSSKKLLLSDSGFYLCAWSVLGLADNNEQFFGPGTRLTVL.

CDR3 residues: CASSSDRGGTQYF. In DNA form, the CDR3 reads TGTGCCAGTAGTTCTGACAGGGGGGGTACGCAGTATTTT. This sequence joins TRBV19 and TRBJ2-3, with 9 positions matching TRBD1. J was trimmed by 8 bases and V by 5 bases; bases with no gene match: 5. Germline CDR1 is LNHDA and CDR2 is SQIVND (reference sequence). This CDR3 has 13 residues.

The chain uses TRBV11-2 and TRBJ1-2, with D tentatively TRBD1 (6 bases). The CDR3 spans 15 residues. Germline V gene data show CDR1 as SGHAT and CDR2 as FQNNGV. Trimming took off 0 bases at V and 4 bases at J, with 12 bases between the two ends. The CDR3 loop is CASSLDLGAGYGYTF. The CDR3 region has the DNA TGTGCCAGCAGCTTAGATCTGGGGGCTGGCTATGGCTACACCTTC.